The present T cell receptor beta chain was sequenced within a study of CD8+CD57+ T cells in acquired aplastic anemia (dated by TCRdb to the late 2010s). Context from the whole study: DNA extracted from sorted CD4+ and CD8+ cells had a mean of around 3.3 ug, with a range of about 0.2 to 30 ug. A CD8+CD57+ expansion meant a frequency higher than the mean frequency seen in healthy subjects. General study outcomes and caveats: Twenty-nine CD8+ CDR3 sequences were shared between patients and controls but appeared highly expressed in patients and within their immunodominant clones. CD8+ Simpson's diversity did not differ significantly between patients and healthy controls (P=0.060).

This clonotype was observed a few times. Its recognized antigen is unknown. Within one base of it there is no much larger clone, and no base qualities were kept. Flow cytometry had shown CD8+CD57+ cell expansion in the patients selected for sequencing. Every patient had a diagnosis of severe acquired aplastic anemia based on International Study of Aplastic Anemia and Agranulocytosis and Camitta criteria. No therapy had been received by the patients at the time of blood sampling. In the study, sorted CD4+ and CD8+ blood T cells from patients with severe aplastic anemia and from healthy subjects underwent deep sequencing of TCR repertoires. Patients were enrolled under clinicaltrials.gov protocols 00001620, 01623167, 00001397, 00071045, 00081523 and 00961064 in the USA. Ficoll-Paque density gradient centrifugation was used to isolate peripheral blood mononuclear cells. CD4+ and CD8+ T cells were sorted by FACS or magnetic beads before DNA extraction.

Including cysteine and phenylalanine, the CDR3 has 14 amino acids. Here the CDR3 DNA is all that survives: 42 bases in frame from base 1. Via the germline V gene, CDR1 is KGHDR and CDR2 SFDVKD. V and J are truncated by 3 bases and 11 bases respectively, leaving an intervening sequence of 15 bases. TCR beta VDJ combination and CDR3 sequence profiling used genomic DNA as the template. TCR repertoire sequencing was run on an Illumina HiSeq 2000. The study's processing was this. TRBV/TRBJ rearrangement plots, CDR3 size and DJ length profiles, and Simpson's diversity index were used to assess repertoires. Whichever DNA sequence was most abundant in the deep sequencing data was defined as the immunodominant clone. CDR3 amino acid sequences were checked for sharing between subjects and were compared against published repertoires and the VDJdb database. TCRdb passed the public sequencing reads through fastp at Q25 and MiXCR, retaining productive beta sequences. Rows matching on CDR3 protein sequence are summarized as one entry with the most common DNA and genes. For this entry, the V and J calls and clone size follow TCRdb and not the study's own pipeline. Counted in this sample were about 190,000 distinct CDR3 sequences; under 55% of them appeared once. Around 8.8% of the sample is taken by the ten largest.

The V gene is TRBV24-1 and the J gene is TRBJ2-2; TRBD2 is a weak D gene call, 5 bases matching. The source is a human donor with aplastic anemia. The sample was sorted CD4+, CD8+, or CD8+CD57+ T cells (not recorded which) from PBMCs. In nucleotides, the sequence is TGTGCCACCAGTGATAACCTAACACCGGGAGAGCTGTTTTTT. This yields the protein CATSDNLTPGELFF.